These T cell receptor beta chains were read from a single sample in a study of glioma-infiltrating T cells. TCRdb re-called the multiplex PCR reads through MiXCR, storing one row per CDR3 protein. This table holds under 200,000 distinct CDR3 sequences, roughly 45% found once. Specimen: glioma tissue, nonneoplastic brain tissue, or PBMCs (not recorded which). The receptors were gathered from a human donor with low-grade glioma or glioblastoma, undergoing nonglioma brain surgery, or in good health (not recorded which). Each CDR3 is given with its conserved first and last residue. The D gene is left open where the match is weak. Only part of the rows carry a size: once, few, many, or a class if the clone is expanded.

clone_size	v_call	d_call	j_call	cdr3_length	cdr3_nt	cdr3_aa
many	TRBV28	.	TRBJ2-3	15	TGTGCCAGCAGTTTATCAGCGGGCCTTGGAGATACGCAGTATTTT	CASSLSAGLGDTQYF
many	TRBV20-1	.	TRBJ2-7	14	TGCAGTGCTAGAAGCTTCGGCGGCAACTACGAGCAGTACTTC	CSARSFGGNYEQYF
.	TRBV2	TRBD1	TRBJ1-1	17	TGTGCCAGAAGTGGCGACAGGGTTAACACAATGAACACTGAAGCTTTCTTT	CARSGDRVNTMNTEAFF
many	TRBV6-2/TRBV6-3	TRBD2	TRBJ2-2	18	TGTGCCAGCAGTTACGGCGTACTAGCGGGAGGATGGACCGGGGAGCTGTTTTTT	CASSYGVLAGGWTGELFF
many	TRBV15	.	TRBJ1-1	15	TGTGCCACCAGCATGACAGGACCAACGGACACTGAAGCTTTCTTT	CATSMTGPTDTEAFF
.	TRBV2	TRBD2	TRBJ2-1	15	TGTGCCAGCAGGACAGCGGGAGGGCGTTTTAATGAGCAGTTCTTC	CASRTAGGRFNEQFF
many	TRBV5-4	.	TRBJ2-3	14	TGTGCCAGCAGCTGGGACGTTAGCACAGATACGCAGTATTTT	CASSWDVSTDTQYF
many	TRBV15	.	TRBJ2-5	15	TGTGCCACCAGCAGGGTGGCACTAGGTCAAGAGACCCAGTACTTC	CATSRVALGQETQYF
.	TRBV20-1	.	TRBJ1-1	14	TGCAGTTCTAGAGATCAGTGGGTATACACTGAAGCTTTCTTT	CSSRDQWVYTEAFF
.	TRBV19	.	TRBJ2-7	15	TGTGCCAGTAGTATATTGGGCCTACCAACCTACGAGCAGTACTTC	CASSILGLPTYEQYF
many	TRBV3-1	TRBD2	TRBJ2-1	13	TGTGCCAGCAGCCAAGTGGGGGGGGATGAGCAGTTCTTC	CASSQVGGDEQFF
many	TRBV2	TRBD1	TRBJ1-1	15	TGTGCCAGCAGGGGGACAGGGAGGGGGAACACTGAAGCTTTCTTT	CASRGTGRGNTEAFF
.	TRBV24-1	.	TRBJ2-2	14	TGTGCCACCAGTGATTCTTACTACACCGGGGATCTGTTTTTT	CATSDSYYTGDLFF
.	TRBV28	TRBD2	TRBJ2-7	15	TGTGCCAGCAGCTCGAGCGGGAGTAATCCCTACGAGCAGTACTTC	CASSSSGSNPYEQYF
few	TRBV29-1	TRBD2	TRBJ2-1	16	TGCAGCGTCCAGGGACTAGCGGGAAGATGGATGAATGAGCAGTTCTTC	CSVQGLAGRWMNEQFF
many	TRBV7-2	.	TRBJ1-4	14	TGTGCCAGCAGCTTTGCCGCAACTAATGAAAAACTGTTTTTT	CASSFAATNEKLFF
many	TRBV20-1	.	TRBJ1-1	16	TGCAGTGCTAGAGAAATGGCCCGGACAGCAAACACTGAAGCTTTCTTT	CSAREMARTANTEAFF
.	TRBV12-3/TRBV12-4	.	TRBJ1-5	13	TGTGCCAGCAGTTCCCGGGACAATCAGCCCCAGCATTTT	CASSSRDNQPQHF
many	TRBV28	.	TRBJ1-3	12	TGTGCCAGCAGCGCGTCCGGAAACACCATATATTTT	CASSASGNTIYF
many	TRBV29-1	TRBD2	TRBJ2-3	14	TGCAGCGTTGTCACTAGCGGGAGGCGAGATACGCAGTATTTT	CSVVTSGRRDTQYF
.	TRBV28	TRBD1	TRBJ1-2	16	TGTGCCAGCAGTTTTACCAGCGAGGGGGCGATTTATGGCTACACCTTC	CASSFTSEGAIYGYTF
.	TRBV18	.	TRBJ1-2	14	TGTGCCAGCTCACAATCCTGGGAGAAGTATGGCTACACCTTC	CASSQSWEKYGYTF
.	TRBV12-3/TRBV12-4	TRBD1	TRBJ1-5	15	TGTGCCAGCAGCCCACTGACAGGGGCCCCTCAGCCCCAGCATTTT	CASSPLTGAPQPQHF
.	TRBV7-6	.	TRBJ2-2	16	TGCGCCAGCAGTTTAATGTGGGAAACGAACGCCGGGGAGCTGTTTTTT	CASSLMWETNAGELFF
.	TRBV28	TRBD2	TRBJ2-5	16	TGTGCCAGCAGAACCGGGACTAGCAGTGCCCAAGAGACCCAGTACTTC	CASRTGTSSAQETQYF
many	TRBV28	TRBD1	TRBJ2-1	15	TGTGCCAGCAGTCAGACAGCGGCAGGGGGTCATGAGCAGTTCTTC	CASSQTAAGGHEQFF
many	TRBV6-1	TRBD2	TRBJ2-1	16	TGTGCCAGCACCCTAGCGGGAGGGCTTTCCTACAATGAGCAGTTCTTC	CASTLAGGLSYNEQFF
.	TRBV6-2/TRBV6-3	TRBD1	TRBJ2-7	12	TGTGTTAGCAGTCCGACAGGGGTCGAGCAGTACTTC	CVSSPTGVEQYF
many	TRBV4-2	.	TRBJ1-6	17	TGTGCCAGCAGCCAAGATTCTGGCAGGGGCCTAAATTCACCCCTCCACTTT	CASSQDSGRGLNSPLHF
.	TRBV5-1	TRBD1	TRBJ1-3	13	TGCGCCAGCAGCATCGGGACAGCAAACACCATATATTTT	CASSIGTANTIYF
.	TRBV5-4	TRBD2	TRBJ2-1	15	TGTACCAGCAGCGTAAGCGGGAGGTCTTACAATGAGCAGTTCTTC	CTSSVSGRSYNEQFF
many	TRBV15	.	TRBJ1-5	13	TGTGCCACCAGCAGAGGAGATGCTCAGCCCCAGCATTTT	CATSRGDAQPQHF
.	TRBV3-1	.	TRBJ2-7	15	TGTGCCAGCAGCGACATGGGCACAAGCTACTACGAGCAGTACTTC	CASSDMGTSYYEQYF
.	TRBV15	TRBD2	TRBJ2-1	14	TGTGCCACCAGCCAGACTAGCGGCTACAATGAGCAGTTCTTC	CATSQTSGYNEQFF
.	TRBV5-1	.	TRBJ2-2	16	TGCGCCAGCAGCGCCAGGCTAACGGCGAACACCGGGGAGCTGTTTTTT	CASSARLTANTGELFF
.	TRBV11-3	.	TRBJ2-3	15	TGTGCCAGCAGAGAACAACAGGGAAGCACAAATACGCAGTATTTT	CASREQQGSTNTQYF
once	TRBV6-5	TRBD1	TRBJ1-2	13	TGTGCCAGCAGCGTCACAGGGGATGGTGGCTACAACTTC	CASSVTGDGGYNF
few	TRBV12-5	.	TRBJ2-5	13	TGTGCTAGTGGTTTGCTCAGGTCAGAGACCCAGTACTTC	CASGLLRSETQYF
many	TRBV20-1	.	TRBJ1-1	12	TGCAGTGCTCAGGGACTGACTACTGAAGCTTTCTTT	CSAQGLTTEAFF
once	TRBV20-1	.	TRBJ1-5	15	TGCAGTGCTCAGGCGACAGAATTTAGCAATGAGCCCCAGCATTTT	CSAQATEFSNEPQHF